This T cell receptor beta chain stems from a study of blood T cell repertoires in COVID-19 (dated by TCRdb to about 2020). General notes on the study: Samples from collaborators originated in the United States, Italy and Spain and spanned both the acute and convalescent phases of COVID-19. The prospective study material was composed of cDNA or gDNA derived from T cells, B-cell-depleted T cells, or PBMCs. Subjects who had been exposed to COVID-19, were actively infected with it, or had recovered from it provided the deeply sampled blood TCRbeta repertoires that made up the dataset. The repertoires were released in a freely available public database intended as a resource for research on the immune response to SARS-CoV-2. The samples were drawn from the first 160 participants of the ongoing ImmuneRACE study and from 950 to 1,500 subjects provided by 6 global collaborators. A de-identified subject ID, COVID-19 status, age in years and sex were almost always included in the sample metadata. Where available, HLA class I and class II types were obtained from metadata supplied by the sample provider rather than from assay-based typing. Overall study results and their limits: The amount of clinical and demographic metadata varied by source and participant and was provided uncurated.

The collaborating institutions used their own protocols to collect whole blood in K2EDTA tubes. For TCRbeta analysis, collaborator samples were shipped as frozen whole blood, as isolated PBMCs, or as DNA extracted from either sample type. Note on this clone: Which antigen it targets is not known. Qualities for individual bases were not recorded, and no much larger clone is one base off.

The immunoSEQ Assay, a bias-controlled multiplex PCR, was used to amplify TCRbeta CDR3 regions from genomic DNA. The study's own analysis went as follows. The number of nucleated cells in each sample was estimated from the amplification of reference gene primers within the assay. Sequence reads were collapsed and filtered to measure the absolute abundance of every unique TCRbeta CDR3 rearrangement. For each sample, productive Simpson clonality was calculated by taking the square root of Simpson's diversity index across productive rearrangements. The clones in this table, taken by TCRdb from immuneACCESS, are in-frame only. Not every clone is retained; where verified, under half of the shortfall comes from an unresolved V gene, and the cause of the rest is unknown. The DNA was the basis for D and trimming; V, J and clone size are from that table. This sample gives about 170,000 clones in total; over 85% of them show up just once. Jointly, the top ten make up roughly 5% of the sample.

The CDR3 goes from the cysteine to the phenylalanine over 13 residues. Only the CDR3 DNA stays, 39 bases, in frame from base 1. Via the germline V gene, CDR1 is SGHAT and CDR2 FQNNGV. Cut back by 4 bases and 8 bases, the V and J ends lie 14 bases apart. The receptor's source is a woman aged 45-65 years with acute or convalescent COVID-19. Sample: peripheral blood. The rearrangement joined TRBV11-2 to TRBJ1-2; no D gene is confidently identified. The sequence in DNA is TGTGCCAGCAGCTCCCAGGCCCGATGGGGCTACACCTTC. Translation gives CASSSQARWGYTF.